This passage covers 29 T cell receptor beta chains from one sample sequenced in a study of identifying expanded T cells in peripheral blood. The data were produced by immunoSEQ multiplex PCR, yet TCRdb's version contains in-frame clones alone and is incomplete. Among some 95,000 clones, approximately 86% were seen once, and the ten largest hold approximately 5.2%. Sequencing used blood. The receptors derive from a person aged 18 to 75 in good health.

The chain joins TRBV30 to TRBJ2-3; D may be TRBD1 (7 bases). The CDR3 is 17 residues long. Trimming cost V 2 bases and J 3 bases, with 21 bases left between them. Germline V CDR1 and CDR2: GTSNPN, SVGIG (reference sequence). The CDR3 loop reads CAWSRGGALARTDTQYF. In DNA, the CDR3 is TGTGCCTGGAGTCGAGGGGGCGCACTAGCTAGGACAGATACGCAGTATTTT.

The chain couples TRBV30 to TRBJ2-2; a weak D match, TRBD2 (7 bases). Germline assignment: CDR1 GTSNPN and CDR2 SVGIG (reference sequence). The CDR3 totals 15 residues. V was clipped by 7 bases and J by 4 bases, with 19 bases between them. This CDR3 is CASKGGASSTGELFF. In DNA form, the CDR3 reads TGTGCCTCAAAGGGGGGGGCTTCTTCCACCGGGGAGCTGTTTTTT. Full variable domain (outside the CDR3, taken from reference TRBV30 and TRBJ2-2): SQTIHQWPATLVQPVGSPLSLECTVEGTSNPNLYWYRQAAGRGLQLLFYSVGIGQISSEVPQNLSASRPQDRQFILSSKKLLLSDSGFYLCASKGGASSTGELFFGEGSRLTVL.

This clone was found once. V is TRBV30 and J is TRBJ1-1; D gene unclear. Trimming pared 0 bases from V and 3 bases from J, leaving 8 bases between. Per the germline V gene, CDR1 is GTSNPN and CDR2 is SVGIG (reference sequence). This CDR3 is built from 13 residues. In DNA, the CDR3 is TGTGCCTGGAGTGTAGCGGCCTACACTGAAGCTTTCTTT. Its translation: CAWSVAAYTEAFF.

This sequence joins TRBV5-6 and TRBJ1-5, with unresolved D. Trimming took off 1 base at V and 3 bases at J, with 2 bases between the two ends. The germline CDR1 and CDR2 sequences are SGHDT and YYEEEE. This CDR3 region has 12 residues. CDR3 nucleotides: TGTGCCAGCAGCTTGCCCAATCAGCCCCAGCATTTT. Translation gives CASSLPNQPQHF.

This chain joins TRBV5-1 and TRBJ2-5; D ambiguous. V was cut by 4 bases and J by 2 bases, with 9 bases left in between. Germline V gene lookup returns CDR1 SGHRS and CDR2 YFSETQ. This CDR3 spans 13 amino acids. The CDR3 DNA is TGCGCCAGCAGCGTATACCTGCAAGAGACCCAGTACTTC. Its protein product is CASSVYLQETQYF.

The gene calls are TRBV5-6 and TRBJ1-1; the D is unclear. This CDR3 region has 14 residues. Germline V gene lookup returns CDR1 SGHDT and CDR2 YYEEEE. V lost 4 bases to trimming and J lost 1 base, with 11 bases between them. CDR3 DNA sequence: TGTGCCAGCAGCCCGGATGTTCGGAACACTGAAGCTTTCTTT. It translates to CASSPDVRNTEAFF.

The V call is TRBV2, the J call TRBJ2-7, with D uncertain. Germline V gene sequence: CDR1 SNHLY, CDR2 FYNNEI. The V and J ends lost 4 bases and 6 bases respectively, with 10 bases between them. This CDR3 region has 12 residues. CDR3 sequence reads: CASSVGPFEQYF. CDR3 bases: TGTGCCAGCAGTGTTGGGCCCTTCGAGCAGTACTTC.

The chain joins TRBV7-3 to TRBJ1-2, with TRBD1 identical over 10 bases. CDR1 SGHTA and CDR2 FQGTGA come from the germline V gene. V lost 5 bases and J lost 3; bases outside the gene matches: 12. The CDR3 runs 17 residues. Here the CDR3 reads CASSPGPTGGRDYGYTF. The CDR3 region has the DNA TGTGCCAGCAGCCCCGGGCCGACAGGGGGCCGTGACTATGGCTACACCTTC.

The chain has TRBV7-2 and TRBJ1-2; D gene ambiguous. CDR1 is SGHTA, CDR2 FQGNSA, per germline. The CDR3 is made up of 14 amino acids. V was cut by 5 bases and J by 0 bases, with 10 bases left in between. The CDR3 nucleotides are TGTGCCAGCAGCAGTAGGGCCCCTAACTATGGCTACACCTTC. Amino acids: CASSSRAPNYGYTF.

This sequence joins TRBV18 and TRBJ2-2, with D maybe TRBD1 (6 bases). V shed 2 bases and J shed 1 base, with 8 bases lying between them. The CDR3 runs 15 residues. Germline V lookup: CDR1 KGHSH, CDR2 LQKENI. DNA for the CDR3: TGTGCCAGCTCACCAGGACAGCTGAACACCGGGGAGCTGTTTTTT. This codes for CASSPGQLNTGELFF. Filled out from reference TRBV18 and TRBJ2-2, the complete variable domain reads NAGVMQNPRHLVRRRGQEARLRCSPMKGHSHVYWYRQLPEEGLKFMVYLQKENIIDESGMPKERFSAEFPKEGPSILRIQQVVRGDSAAYFCASSPGQLNTGELFFGEGSRLTVL.

This chain connects TRBV21-1 to TRBJ2-1. TRBV21-1 is a documented pseudogene. This CDR3 has 11 amino acids. The CDR3, as DNA: TGTGCTCTAAAGGGTGGGGGTGAGCAGTTCTTC. This codes for CALKGGGEQFF.

V usage is TRBV29-1 and J usage is TRBJ2-3; no clear D gene. The germline V gene has CDR1 SQVTM and CDR2 ANQGSEA. With 4 bases removed from V and 4 bases from J, the gap between germline ends came to 6 bases. The CDR3 length is 11 residues. CDR3 bases: TGCAGCGTTGGGTCGGCAGATACGCAGTATTTT. Protein product: CSVGSADTQYF.

As DNA, the CDR3 is TGTGCCAGTAGTATGAGCAGGGTGTACAATGAGCAGTTCTTC. Translating gives CASSMSRVYNEQFF. The J gene is TRBJ2-1, the V gene TRBV19; D is possibly TRBD1 (5 bases). Germline-derived CDR1 and CDR2 are LNHDA and SQIVND (reference sequence). CDR3 length: 14 amino acids. Trimming left V 3 bases short and J 4 bases short, with 10 bases between.

The rearrangement links TRBV18 to TRBJ1-2; 12 bases fit TRBD1. Trimming took 2 bases from V and 5 from J; bases not matched to a gene: 3. CDR3 length: 15 amino acids. CDR1 KGHSH and CDR2 LQKENI come from the germline V gene. The CDR3 is CASSPLGQGAYGYTF. In DNA, the CDR3 is TGTGCCAGCTCACCATTGGGACAGGGGGCGTATGGCTACACCTTC.

The V and J genes are TRBV2 and TRBJ2-7; no reliable D call. V was trimmed by 10 bases and J by 7 bases, leaving 17 bases between them. Per germline, CDR1 SNHLY and CDR2 FYNNEI. The CDR3 covers 12 residues. The chain's CDR3 is CATSDVHWEQYF. The CDR3 DNA is TGTGCCACTTCGGACGTCCACTGGGAGCAGTACTTC. Looking up the rest from reference TRBV2 and TRBJ2-7 gives the full variable domain: EPEVTQTPSHQVTQMGQEVILRCVPISNHLYFYWYRQILGQKVEFLVSFYNNEISEKSEIFDDQFSVERPDGSNFTLKIRSTKLEDSAMYFCATSDVHWEQYFGPGTRLTVT.

J is TRBJ1-2 and V is TRBV30, with a possible D match to TRBD1 (5 bases). Germline CDR1 GTSNPN, CDR2 SVGIG (reference sequence). The V end was cut by 3 bases, the J end by 7 bases, with 12 bases between. CDR3 length: 12 amino acids. In DNA, the CDR3 is TGTGCCTGGAGGGGTGGGGCGGGTGGCTACACCTTC. Encoded protein: CAWRGGAGGYTF.

The V call is TRBV7-2, the J call TRBJ2-2, with TRBD2 matching over 7 bases. Trimming removed 3 bases from V and 4 bases from J; junction bases left unmatched: 5. The germline V gene encodes CDR1 SGHTA and CDR2 FQGNSA. The CDR3 loop spans 15 amino acids. CDR3 region: CASSLGGLLTGELFF. Written as DNA, the CDR3 is TGTGCCAGCAGCTTGGGAGGGCTCCTCACCGGGGAGCTGTTTTTT.

The CDR3 reads CASRQGQGIKNIQYF. The CDR3 region has the DNA TGTGCCAGCAGGCAGGGACAGGGGATCAAAAACATTCAGTACTTC. This chain connects TRBV2 to TRBJ2-4; 10 bases match TRBD1. Per the germline V gene, CDR1 is SNHLY and CDR2 is FYNNEI. The CDR3 extends over 15 amino acids. V gave up 6 bases and J gave up 3 bases; unmatched junction bases: 5.

The gene calls are TRBV5-1 and TRBJ2-5; weak D call: TRBD2 (5 bases). CDR1 and CDR2 (germline): SGHRS, YFSETQ. The ends were cut back, 4 bases at V and 5 bases at J, with 18 bases in the middle. The CDR3 spans 15 residues. Written as DNA, the CDR3 is TGCGCCAGCAGCGCCGAGGGCGTCGGACGGGAGACCCAGTACTTC. Protein product: CASSAEGVGRETQYF.

The chain carries TRBV9 and TRBJ1-2, with TRBD1 matching 8 bases. J was trimmed by 3 bases and V by 2 bases; bases with no gene match: 6. This CDR3 region has 15 residues. Germline V lookup: CDR1 SGDLS, CDR2 YYNGEE. CDR3 in DNA: TGTGCCAGCAGCGTCCGACAGGGGAAGGACTATGGCTACACCTTC. Protein product: CASSVRQGKDYGYTF. The full variable domain, with the rest looked up from reference TRBV9 and TRBJ1-2, is DSGVTQTPKHLITATGQRVTLRCSPRSGDLSVYWYQQSLDQGLQFLIQYYNGEERAKGNILERFSAQQFPDLHSELNLSSLELGDSALYFCASSVRQGKDYGYTFGSGTRLTVV.

Concerning this clone itself: The sample has other DNA sequences that encode this CDR3 too. This chain links TRBV4-2 with TRBJ2-7, with D perhaps matching TRBD1 (5 bases). This CDR3 spans 16 amino acids. V was pared by 0 bases and J by 3 bases, with 15 bases between. Germline V lookup: CDR1 LGHNA, CDR2 YNFKEQ. The CDR3 DNA is TGTGCCAGCAGCCAAGAGGCACAGGCAACGATCTACGAGCAGTACTTC. Encoded protein: CASSQEAQATIYEQYF.

V and J are TRBV11-3 and TRBJ2-1; TRBD2 matches at 9 bases. The CDR3 contains 15 residues. The ends lost 1 base at V and 6 bases at J; junction bases unmatched: 4. CDR1 is SGHNT, CDR2 YENEEA, per germline. The CDR3 sequence is CASSLGGRVSNEQFF. CDR3 DNA sequence: TGTGCCAGCAGCTTAGGCGGGAGGGTCAGCAATGAGCAGTTCTTC.

V usage is TRBV27 and J usage is TRBJ2-7, with D perhaps TRBD1 (6 bases). Germline CDR1 is MNHEY and CDR2 is SMNVEV (reference sequence). This CDR3 is 18 amino acids long. The V gene lost 5 bases and the J gene lost 9 bases, with 32 bases spanning the gap. CDR3 in amino acids: CASSLLDPYTGTRSSQYF. In DNA form, the CDR3 reads TGTGCCAGCAGTCTTCTCGACCCATATACCGGGACAAGGTCTTCGCAGTACTTC.

This rearrangement joins TRBV9 to TRBJ2-5; 9 bases are shared with TRBD1. The V gene end was trimmed by 3 bases and the J gene end by 0 bases; junction bases not matched to a gene: 9. This CDR3 spans 17 amino acids. CDR1 and CDR2 (germline): SGDLS, YYNGEE. CDR3 sequence: CASSAGRTGDYQETQYF. For the CDR3, the DNA is TGTGCCAGCAGCGCTGGACGGACAGGGGATTACCAAGAGACCCAGTACTTC. Full variable domain (remainder filled in from reference TRBV9 and TRBJ2-5): DSGVTQTPKHLITATGQRVTLRCSPRSGDLSVYWYQQSLDQGLQFLIQYYNGEERAKGNILERFSAQQFPDLHSELNLSSLELGDSALYFCASSAGRTGDYQETQYFGPGTRLLVL.

This chain joins TRBV19 and TRBJ2-4; tentative D call: TRBD1 (5 bases). Germline V gives CDR1 LNHDA, CDR2 SQIVND (reference sequence). The CDR3 has 14 residues. V lost 7 bases and J lost 8, with 18 bases in between. CDR3 in amino acids: CASTPHWKGDIQYF. The DNA of the CDR3 is TGTGCCAGTACTCCGCACTGGAAAGGGGACATTCAGTACTTC.

V is TRBV6-5 and J is TRBJ1-4; D is possibly TRBD1 (5 bases). Germline V CDR1 and CDR2: MNHEY, SVGAGI. Between the trimmed V and J ends, which lost 6 bases and 8 bases, there was a span of 19 bases. The CDR3 extends over 15 amino acids. As DNA, the CDR3 is TGTGCCAGCAGGGCCCCTCAGTGGCGGGACGAAAAACTGTTTTTT. Amino acids: CASRAPQWRDEKLFF.

The chain employs TRBV6-5 and TRBJ1-1, with a possible D match to TRBD1 (6 bases). V shed 10 bases and J shed 1 base, with 19 bases lying between them. The germline gives CDR1 MNHEY, CDR2 SVGAGI. The CDR3 length is 15 residues. The CDR3 loop is CATLPGGHGNTEAFF. Here the CDR3 DNA reads TGTGCCACCCTCCCGGGGGGGCACGGGAACACTGAAGCTTTCTTT.

This clone was recorded only once. The rearrangement uses TRBV18 and TRBJ2-2, with TRBD1 matching 7 bases. Trimming at V came to 5 bases and at J to 2 bases, leaving 2 bases not matched to a gene. Germline V gene data show CDR1 as KGHSH and CDR2 as LQKENI. The CDR3 is 14 amino acids. In nucleotides, the CDR3 is TGTGCCAGCTCAGACAGGGTTAACACCGGGGAGCTGTTTTTT. This gives the protein CASSDRVNTGELFF.

The chain employs TRBV19 and TRBJ1-1; a possible D gene is TRBD1 (6 bases). Trimming pared 7 bases from V and 0 bases from J, leaving 30 bases between. Germline loops: CDR1 LNHDA, CDR2 SQIVND (reference sequence). The CDR3 contains 20 residues. The CDR3 sequence: CASTPRAGGLYIHMNTEAFF. The DNA of the CDR3 is TGTGCCAGTACCCCCCGCGCCGGGGGGCTCTACATTCACATGAACACTGAAGCTTTCTTT.